These T cell receptor beta chains were read from a single sample in a study of cytomegalovirus exposure and HLA in healthy donors. Assay: immunoSEQ multiplex PCR; the TCRdb copy retains only in-frame clones and omits some. This sample has over 95,000 clones, with roughly 80% found just once. Sequencing input: PBMCs. Receptors originate from a female donor in good health and CMV-seronegative. The CDR3 runs from the conserved cysteine through the conserved F or W. A D gene is named only where the DNA matches it firmly. Clone size appears in some rows only: once, few, many, or a class for an expanded clone.

V	size	J	D	DNA	CDR3
TRBV19	few	TRBJ2-2	-	TGTGCCAGTAGATCCAAGGGAGACACCGGGGAGCTGTTTTTT	CASRSKGDTGELFF
TRBV7-9	few	TRBJ1-1	TRBD1	TGTGCCAGCAGCTTGGGACAGGGGGGCTGGAACACTGAAGCTTTCTTT	CASSLGQGGWNTEAFF
TRBV5-1	-	TRBJ2-5	-	TGCGCCAGCAGCTTGGTTGGCGGTAGGGAGACCCAGTACTTC	CASSLVGGRETQYF
TRBV9	-	TRBJ2-3	TRBD2	TGTGCCAGCAGCGTACTAGCGGGGGGGACAACAGATACGCAGTATTTT	CASSVLAGGTTDTQYF
TRBV7-2	few	TRBJ1-6	TRBD1	TGTGCCAGCAGCTTAGTAACAGGGGGTTATAATTCACCCCTCCACTTT	CASSLVTGGYNSPLHF
TRBV15	-	TRBJ2-5	TRBD1	TGTGCCACCGACGGGACAGGACGAGAGACCCGGTACTTC	CATDGTGRETRYF
TRBV7-2	once	TRBJ1-6	-	TGTGCCAGCAGCTTAACCCCCTGGACAGTCTATAATTCACCCCTCCACTTT	CASSLTPWTVYNSPLHF
TRBV5-1	-	TRBJ1-1	TRBD1	TGCGCCAGCAGCTTTCAGGGGGCGACTGAAGCTTTCTTT	CASSFQGATEAFF
TRBV7-3	-	TRBJ2-1	-	TGTGCCAGCAGGACTTACAATGAGCAGTTCTTC	CASRTYNEQFF
TRBV6-1	few	TRBJ1-6	-	TGTGCCAGCAGTGAACGGGGGGCAGGGACTTCACCCCTCCACTTT	CASSERGAGTSPLHF
TRBV7-9	-	TRBJ1-2	TRBD1	TGTGCCAGCAGCTTGGGGACAGGGGGGATGTCTGGCTACACCTTC	CASSLGTGGMSGYTF
TRBV7-8	-	TRBJ2-7	-	TGTGCCAGCAGCTTAGGGGCAGGGTTTGACTTC	CASSLGAGFDF
TRBV30	-	TRBJ1-5	-	TGTGCCTGGAGCGGAGGGTCTGGAGGGGATCAGCCCCAGCATTTT	CAWSGGSGGDQPQHF
TRBV6-5	-	TRBJ1-2	TRBD1	TGTGCCAGCAGTTTAGGGACAGGAACTATGCGCTACACCTTC	CASSLGTGTMRYTF
TRBV5-1	-	TRBJ2-1	-	TGCGCCAGCGGCAAACAGGGTTACAATGAGCAGTTCTTC	CASGKQGYNEQFF
TRBV2	-	TRBJ2-7	-	TGTGCCAGCAGTGAAGGGGCCCTCTACGAGCAGTACTTC	CASSEGALYEQYF
TRBV25-1	-	TRBJ1-1	-	TGTGCCAGCAGTAACCTTGTGGGGGGAGCTGAAGCTTTCTTT	CASSNLVGGAEAFF
TRBV30	once	TRBJ1-2	TRBD1	TGTGCCTGGAGCGACGAATCGGGACAGGGATATGGTCGGACCTTC	CAWSDESGQGYGRTF
TRBV15	-	TRBJ2-7	TRBD2	TGTGCCACCAGCAGAGACCTCCGGGGGCCAGGACTAGCGGGGACTTACGAGCAGTACTTC	CATSRDLRGPGLAGTYEQYF
TRBV25-1	-	TRBJ1-6	-	TGTGCCAGCAGCGGGGGGGGCTATAATTCACCCCTCCACTTT	CASSGGGYNSPLHF
TRBV9	-	TRBJ1-2	TRBD1	TGTGCCAGCAGCGTAACAGGGGACTATGGCTACACCTTC	CASSVTGDYGYTF
TRBV4-2	-	TRBJ2-1	TRBD2	TGTGCCAGCAGCCAAACCTCAGGGAGGGATGAGCAGTTCTTC	CASSQTSGRDEQFF
TRBV10-3	-	TRBJ1-3	-	TGTGCCATCAGTGTTGACAGGCCAAACACCATATATTTT	CAISVDRPNTIYF
TRBV7-2	-	TRBJ2-5	TRBD2	TGTGCCAGCAGCTTAGTAGCGGGGGGTTTGAAGACCCAGTACTTC	CASSLVAGGLKTQYF
TRBV14	once	TRBJ2-2	TRBD1	TGTGCCAGCAGCTCCGACAGGGTGGACACCGGGGAGCTGTTTTTT	CASSSDRVDTGELFF
TRBV7-2	-	TRBJ1-3	TRBD1	TGTGCCAGCAGCCAACAGGGGGGCCTATATTTT	CASSQQGGLYF
TRBV5-1	-	TRBJ2-5	TRBD2	TGCGCCAGCAGCTTGGCGGGACTAGCTGGAGAGACCCAGTACTTC	CASSLAGLAGETQYF
TRBV4-2	-	TRBJ1-1	-	TGTGCCAGCAGCCAATTGCCAGGGAAGTTCGGGGGCACTGAAGCTTTCTTT	CASSQLPGKFGGTEAFF
TRBV5-1	-	TRBJ2-1	-	TGCGCCAGCAGCTTCGGACAGTTTCAGTACAATGAGCAGTTCTTC	CASSFGQFQYNEQFF
TRBV9	-	TRBJ2-5	TRBD2	TGTGCCAGCAGCGTATACGGCGGGGGGGCAGAGACCCAGTACTTC	CASSVYGGGAETQYF
TRBV5-1	-	TRBJ1-1	TRBD1	TGCGCCAGCAGCCTTAGACCGGGACAGGGATTTAAAGGCACTGAAGCTTTCTTT	CASSLRPGQGFKGTEAFF
TRBV6-4	-	TRBJ2-3	TRBD2	TGTGCCAGCAGTGACCAGACTAGCGGGGACACAGATACGCAGTATTTT	CASSDQTSGDTDTQYF
TRBV5-1	-	TRBJ2-1	TRBD1	TGCGCCAGCAGCTCGACAGGGCCCTACAATGAGCAGTTCTTC	CASSSTGPYNEQFF
TRBV2	-	TRBJ1-4	TRBD1	TGTGCCAGCAGTCGGGGACAGGGGGCTTCAACTAATGAAAAACTGTTTTTT	CASSRGQGASTNEKLFF
TRBV7-6	-	TRBJ2-7	TRBD1	TGTGCCAGCAGCCCGGAGACAGGGGGCCCCTACGAGCAGTACTTC	CASSPETGGPYEQYF
TRBV4-1	-	TRBJ2-5	TRBD2	TGCGCCAGCAGCCTATTCGGGACTAGCGGGGGGGAAGAGACCCAGTACTTC	CASSLFGTSGGEETQYF